This record concerns one TCR beta chain sequence. Its specificity is not known. The validation cohort, a group of over a hundred subjects, included the donors and was separate from the roughly 620-subject first cohort. Germline CDR1 MNHEY, CDR2 SMNVEV (reference sequence). This CDR3 contains 17 residues. The V end was cut by 5 bases, the J end by 3 bases, with 20 bases between. The data derive from a study of cytomegalovirus exposure and HLA in healthy donors. Study results and caveats: High sensitivity and specificity were reportedly achieved when the classifier diagnosed cytomegalovirus status. Specific recognition of CMV antigens was confirmed in vitro for a few chains (all CMV-associated). Most sequenced TCRs were rare (though some public TCRs occurred in many donors).

Repertoires were generated with immunoSEQ multiplex PCR, while TCRdb's copy carries only in-frame clones and drops some. The data contain 200,000 to 250,000 clones, around 90% of them singletons. The clonotype was recovered from a woman under 30 in good health and CMV-seropositive. V is TRBV27 and J is TRBJ2-1; tentative D call: TRBD2 (6 bases). The sequenced sample consisted of PBMCs. The chain's CDR3 is CASSQPPSSGIYNEQFF. The CDR3 coding sequence is TGTGCCAGCAGTCAACCGCCGAGTAGCGGAATCTACAATGAGCAGTTCTTC.